The 22 T cell receptor beta chains below all came from one sample that was sequenced in a study of OX40 agonist ivuxolimab in advanced cancers. TCRdb keeps only in-frame clones here, not all; method: immunoSEQ multiplex PCR. The sample holds roughly 100,000 clones; approximately 85% are singletons and the top ten take 3.5% to 4%. The starting material was CD4+ or CD8+ T cells sorted from blood, obtained in a trial of the OX40 agonist ivuxolimab. The source of these receptors is an adult with an advanced solid tumor such as melanoma, head and neck, liver or kidney cancer.

The chain couples TRBV28 to TRBJ2-1; possible D gene TRBD1, 6 bases. Germline CDR1 and CDR2: MDHEN and SYDVKM. With 11 bases removed from V and 4 bases from J, the gap between germline ends came to 12 bases. The CDR3 has 12 amino acids. The CDR3 DNA reads as TGTGCCGTGCAGGGGCCGTACAATGAGCAGTTCTTC. It is translated as CAVQGPYNEQFF.

CDR3 protein: CASSLRWGRADTQYF. CDR3 coding DNA: TGTGCCAGCAGCTTACGGTGGGGGAGGGCAGATACGCAGTATTTT. This sequence joins TRBV7-9 and TRBJ2-3, with TRBD2 matching over 7 bases. Trimming took 2 bases from V and 4 from J; bases not matched to a gene: 6. This CDR3 spans 15 amino acids. CDR1 and CDR2 from the germline V gene are SEHNR and FQNEAQ (reference sequence).

The gene calls are TRBV7-9 and TRBJ2-7, with 10 bases identical to TRBD2. The length of the CDR3 is 15 residues. V trimming: 5 bases; J trimming: 2 bases; junction bases outside the gene matches: 6. Germline lookup yields CDR1 SEHNR and CDR2 FQNEAQ (reference sequence). The CDR3 sequence: CASSNTSGKTYEQYF. CDR3 DNA sequence: TGTGCCAGCAGCAATACTAGCGGGAAAACCTACGAGCAGTACTTC.

CDR3 DNA: TGTGCCAGCAGCCAAGAAGGGAGTGGTGGAAACACCATATATTTT. It translates to CASSQEGSGGNTIYF. This sequence joins TRBV4-2 and TRBJ1-3; D not resolved. CDR3 size: 15 residues. Germline loops: CDR1 LGHNA, CDR2 YNFKEQ. Deletions cut 0 bases from V and 3 bases from J, with 9 bases between.

This rearrangement joins TRBV11-3 to TRBJ2-5; 13 nucleotides agree with TRBD2. The CDR3 runs to 15 residues. The V segment lost 4 bases and the J segment 4 bases; nucleotides outside the gene matches: 3. The germline V gene encodes CDR1 SGHNT and CDR2 YENEEA. The CDR3 DNA reads as TGTGCCAGCAGCTCCCGACTAGCGGGAGGAGAGACCCAGTACTTC. Its translation: CASSSRLAGGETQYF.

The rearrangement links TRBV4-2 to TRBJ2-5; D call uncertain. The tail of the sequence fits TRBJ2-7 better, so the J call may be wrong. This CDR3 has 12 amino acids. Germline CDR1 and CDR2: LGHNA and YNFKEQ. CDR3 protein: CASSQEAYEQYF. CDR3 bases: TGTGCCAGCAGCCAAGAGGCCTACGAGCAGTACTTC.

The rearrangement uses TRBV25-1 and TRBJ2-7; D might be TRBD1 (5 bases). Between the trimmed V and J ends, which lost 2 bases and 2 bases, there was a span of 10 bases. This CDR3 has 14 residues. From germline, CDR1 is MGHDK and CDR2 SYGVNS. The CDR3 is CASSETRAPYEQYF. Written as DNA, the CDR3 is TGTGCCAGCAGTGAAACCAGGGCCCCCTACGAGCAGTACTTC.

The J gene is TRBJ2-1, the V gene TRBV6-5; 10 positions agree with TRBD1. V was pared by 0 bases and J by 7 bases, with 6 bases of the junction left unmatched. This CDR3 region has 16 residues. CDR1 and CDR2 from the germline V gene are MNHEY and SVGAGI. CDR3 sequence reads: CASSYSRQGAINEQFF. For the CDR3, the DNA is TGTGCCAGCAGTTACTCGAGACAGGGGGCAATAAATGAGCAGTTCTTC.

The V gene is TRBV9, the J gene TRBJ2-2; tentative D call: TRBD2 (8 bases). Germline assignment: CDR1 SGDLS and CDR2 YYNGEE. V was shortened by 1 base and J by 5 bases, with 21 bases between the two germline ends. The CDR3 is 18 residues long. CDR3 sequence reads: CASSVLASSGTETGELFF. Written as DNA, the CDR3 is TGTGCCAGCAGCGTATTGGCAAGTAGCGGGACAGAGACCGGGGAGCTGTTTTTT.

In its sample, this clone was seen once. V usage is TRBV14 and J usage is TRBJ2-1; perhaps TRBD2 as D (5 bases). Trimming pared 2 bases from V and 9 bases from J, leaving 14 bases between. The CDR3 sequence is 14 residues long. The germline V gene has CDR1 SGHDN and CDR2 FVKESK. The DNA of the CDR3 is TGTGCCAGCAGCCAAATTCGAGGGATCGGTGAGCAGTTCTTC. Translated, it gives CASSQIRGIGEQFF.

The chain couples TRBV19 to TRBJ2-7; tentative D call: TRBD2 (5 bases). This CDR3 contains 13 residues. With 3 bases removed from V and 3 bases from J, the gap between germline ends came to 9 bases. The V gene's germline CDR1 is LNHDA and CDR2 SQIVND (reference sequence). CDR3 bases: TGTGCCAGTAGTATTGAGGGTGGCTACGAGCAGTACTTC. It is translated as CASSIEGGYEQYF.

The V and J genes are TRBV7-2 and TRBJ2-3; no firm D call. The CDR3 runs to 16 residues. From germline, CDR1 is SGHTA and CDR2 FQGNSA. Between the trimmed V and J ends, which lost 0 bases and 1 base, there was a span of 11 bases. CDR3 coding DNA: TGTGCCAGCAGCTTAGCGCCCGGTCTGGGCACAGATACGCAGTATTTT. It specifies CASSLAPGLGTDTQYF.

The rearrangement uses TRBV5-1 and TRBJ2-3; 7 bases agree with TRBD1. After removal of 1 base from V and 3 bases from J, the junction contained 8 bases not matched to a gene. Germline-derived CDR1 and CDR2 are SGHRS and YFSETQ. This CDR3 has 16 amino acids. CDR3 residues: CASSLFGTVVTDTQYF. The CDR3 DNA reads TGCGCCAGCAGCTTGTTCGGGACAGTTGTAACAGATACGCAGTATTTT.

This chain connects TRBV6-1 to TRBJ2-2, with TRBD2 matching over 12 bases. The CDR3 covers 15 residues. The germline CDR1 and CDR2 sequences are MNHNS and SASEGT. V gave up 10 bases and J gave up 3 bases; unmatched junction bases: 6. This CDR3 is CATSGTSGYTGELFF. As DNA, the CDR3 is TGTGCCACATCCGGGACTAGCGGGTACACCGGGGAGCTGTTTTTT.

The chain employs TRBV2 and TRBJ1-5; D remains unclear. The V gene lost 8 bases and the J gene lost 0 bases, with 8 bases spanning the gap. The CDR3 is made up of 13 amino acids. Germline CDR1 and CDR2: SNHLY and FYNNEI. CDR3 residues: CASARYSNQPQHF. The CDR3 nucleotides read TGTGCCAGCGCCCGCTATAGCAATCAGCCCCAGCATTTT.

The sample holds one count of this clone. The chain has TRBV25-1 and TRBJ2-2, with D possibly being TRBD1 or TRBD2 (6 bases each). The germline V and J ends were trimmed by 0 bases and 7 bases, with 12 bases remaining between them. The CDR3 consists of 15 residues. The germline V gene encodes CDR1 MGHDK and CDR2 SYGVNS. Here the CDR3 reads CASSEYVGGDGELFF. In DNA form, the CDR3 reads TGTGCCAGCAGTGAATATGTCGGGGGCGACGGGGAGCTGTTTTTT.

The rearrangement links TRBV30 to TRBJ1-5; D is uncertain. Trimming took off 4 bases at V and 2 bases at J, with 6 bases between the two ends. This CDR3 comprises 12 residues. CDR1 is GTSNPN, CDR2 SVGIG, per germline (reference sequence). The CDR3 DNA is TGTGCCTGGAACGGGGGCAATCAGCCCCAGCATTTT. Residues: CAWNGGNQPQHF. Looking up the rest from reference TRBV30 and TRBJ1-5 gives the full variable domain: SQTIHQWPATLVQPVGSPLSLECTVEGTSNPNLYWYRQAAGRGLQLLFYSVGIGQISSEVPQNLSASRPQDRQFILSSKKLLLSDSGFYLCAWNGGNQPQHFGDGTRLSIL.

The rearrangement links TRBV28 to TRBJ2-1, with D possibly matching TRBD2 (5 bases). Germline loops: CDR1 MDHEN, CDR2 SYDVKM. The ends were cut back, 2 bases at V and 12 bases at J, with 8 bases in the middle. The CDR3 is 11 amino acids. CDR3 region: CASSLGSWQFF. Here the CDR3 DNA reads TGTGCCAGCAGTTTAGGGAGCTGGCAGTTCTTC.

The J gene is TRBJ1-2, the V gene TRBV20-1, with unresolved D. CDR1 and CDR2 (germline): DFQATT, SNEGSKA (reference sequence). The CDR3 is 9 residues long. V lost 7 bases to trimming and J lost 4 bases, with 4 bases between them. This CDR3 is CSGPYGYTF. CDR3 sequence (DNA): TGCAGTGGGCCCTATGGCTACACCTTC.

This clone came up a few times. The genes are TRBV27 and TRBJ2-7; D remains unclear. Per germline, CDR1 MNHEY and CDR2 SMNVEV (reference sequence). V was clipped by 8 bases and J by 2 bases, with 16 bases between them. The CDR3 sequence is 14 residues long. CDR3 DNA sequence: TGTGCCAGCTGGCCTTCCGGTAACCCCTACGAGCAGTACTTC. Amino acid sequence: CASWPSGNPYEQYF.

The V call is TRBV30, the J call TRBJ1-4; possibly TRBD1 for D (5 bases). The germline V gene has CDR1 GTSNPN and CDR2 SVGIG (reference sequence). This CDR3 comprises 13 residues. V lost 6 bases, J lost 5 bases, and 13 bases lay in between. The CDR3 protein is CACLRGGNEKLFF. As DNA, the CDR3 is TGTGCCTGTCTAAGGGGAGGGAATGAAAAACTGTTTTTT.

The V call is TRBV27, the J call TRBJ2-2, with D perhaps given as TRBD1 or TRBD2 (5 bases each). Trimming took off 3 bases at V and 5 bases at J, with 16 bases between the two ends. Germline loops: CDR1 MNHEY, CDR2 SMNVEV (reference sequence). This CDR3 is built from 16 residues. The CDR3: CASSLTDSTGTGELFF. CDR3 DNA sequence: TGTGCCAGCAGTTTGACAGACTCGACGGGGACCGGGGAGCTGTTTTTT.